Presented here are 15 T cell receptor beta chains from one specimen sequenced in a study of blood T cell repertoires in COVID-19. Sequencing used immunoSEQ multiplex PCR; TCRdb keeps in-frame clones, though not all of them. The sample carries around 200,000 clones, about 88% recorded once. The sequenced sample was peripheral blood. The receptors derive from a man aged 40-49 years with active or convalescent COVID-19.

The CDR3 DNA sequence: TGTGCCAGCAGTCCCCCCTTTCAAGAGACCCAGTACTTC. It yields the protein CASSPPFQETQYF. The chain couples TRBV27 to TRBJ2-5; D ambiguous. Germline V gene data show CDR1 as MNHEY and CDR2 as SMNVEV (reference sequence). The CDR3 is made up of 13 amino acids. The ends were cut back, 5 bases at V and 2 bases at J, with 9 bases in the middle.

This rearrangement joins TRBV7-3 to TRBJ2-1; the D gene is possibly TRBD2 (5 bases). Germline V lookup: CDR1 SGHTA, CDR2 FQGTGA. V was shortened by 3 bases and J by 8 bases, with 8 bases between the two germline ends. The CDR3 consists of 12 residues. The CDR3 reads CASSLTGYEQFF. The CDR3 nucleotides read TGTGCCAGCAGCTTGACGGGGTATGAGCAGTTCTTC.

V and J are TRBV30 and TRBJ2-7; possibly TRBD2 for D (5 bases). This CDR3 comprises 13 residues. The V end lost 5 bases, the J end lost 3 bases, and 14 bases lay between the germline ends. Germline CDR1 and CDR2: GTSNPN and SVGIG (reference sequence). CDR3 coding DNA: TGTGCCTGGGTGGATGGACGGGGCTACGAGCAGTACTTC. This gives the protein CAWVDGRGYEQYF.

This clone was found once. The rearrangement links TRBV7-3 to TRBJ1-1; 8 bases line up with TRBD1. Trimming took 4 bases from V and 5 from J; bases not matched to a gene: 3. This CDR3 is built from 13 residues. Germline-derived CDR1 and CDR2 are SGHTA and FQGTGA. CDR3 sequence: CASSSGGRTEAFF. The CDR3 coding sequence is TGTGCCAGCAGCTCAGGGGGCCGGACTGAAGCTTTCTTT.

This chain links TRBV19 with TRBJ1-4; 7 bases are shared with TRBD1. Germline CDR1 and CDR2: LNHDA and SQIVND (reference sequence). J lost 4 bases, V lost 5 bases, and 13 bases had no gene match. This CDR3 is 17 amino acids long. CDR3 coding DNA: TGTGCCAGTAGTCCCCTCAAAGGACAGGCGAGTAATGAAAAACTGTTTTTT. Translation: CASSPLKGQASNEKLFF.

The chain uses TRBV28 and TRBJ1-6; the match to TRBD1 covers 9 bases. J was trimmed by 6 bases and V by 5 bases; bases with no gene match: 8. The germline V gene encodes CDR1 MDHEN and CDR2 SYDVKM. The CDR3 consists of 16 residues. The CDR3 nucleotides are TGTGCCAGCAGTGTAGGGACAGGGTTCGGTAATTCACCCCTCCACTTT. It is translated as CASSVGTGFGNSPLHF.

The J gene is TRBJ2-5, the V gene TRBV4-2; 12 bases agree with TRBD2. The V and J ends lost 2 bases and 3 bases, in that order; junction bases with no gene match: 7. This CDR3 contains 17 residues. From germline, CDR1 is LGHNA and CDR2 YNFKEQ. The CDR3 nucleotides read TGTGCCAGCAGCCAAACCCAGGCTAGCGGGGGGGAAGAGACCCAGTACTTC. The encoded protein is CASSQTQASGGEETQYF.

This clone occurred once. V is TRBV30 and J is TRBJ1-5; no definite D call. This CDR3 spans 13 amino acids. V lost 0 bases to trimming and J lost 4 bases, with 7 bases between them. The germline gives CDR1 GTSNPN, CDR2 SVGIG (reference sequence). The DNA of the CDR3 is TGTGCCTGGAGTGTAGAGGTTAATCAGCCCCAGCATTTT. It is translated as CAWSVEVNQPQHF. Full variable domain (remainder filled in from reference TRBV30 and TRBJ1-5): SQTIHQWPATLVQPVGSPLSLECTVEGTSNPNLYWYRQAAGRGLQLLFYSVGIGQISSEVPQNLSASRPQDRQFILSSKKLLLSDSGFYLCAWSVEVNQPQHFGDGTRLSIL.

This chain links TRBV4-1 with TRBJ2-7, with TRBD2 matching over 8 bases. Trimming removed 3 bases from V and 1 base from J; junction bases left unmatched: 8. Germline assignment: CDR1 MGHRA and CDR2 YSYEKL. This CDR3 is 16 amino acids long. DNA for the CDR3: TGCGCCAGCAGCCACCTTAGGAGCGGGGGATCCTACGAGCAGTACTTC. It encodes CASSHLRSGGSYEQYF.

The V and J genes are TRBV9 and TRBJ2-5; 12 nucleotides agree with TRBD1. Germline V lookup: CDR1 SGDLS, CDR2 YYNGEE. Trimming at V came to 0 bases and at J to 4 bases, leaving 4 bases not matched to a gene. CDR3 length: 16 amino acids. CDR3 in DNA: TGTGCCAGCAGCGTAGCGGGACAGGGGGCAGGAGAGACCCAGTACTTC. It is translated as CASSVAGQGAGETQYF.

The chain links TRBV7-2 to TRBJ2-7; 8 positions match TRBD2. CDR1 SGHTA and CDR2 FQGNSA come from the germline V gene. Trimming cost V 6 bases and J 0 bases; bases outside gene matches: 4. The CDR3 loop spans 14 amino acids. The CDR3 reads CASSIAGHSYEQYF. The CDR3 DNA reads as TGTGCCAGCAGTATAGCGGGGCACTCCTACGAGCAGTACTTC.

CDR3 coding DNA: TGTGCCAGCAGTGTAGGGGCCAGGGGGATTTATTCACCCCTCCACTTT. Its protein product is CASSVGARGIYSPLHF. This sequence joins TRBV2 and TRBJ1-6, with TRBD1 matching over 7 bases. From germline, CDR1 is SNHLY and CDR2 FYNNEI. The CDR3 has 16 amino acids. Trimming cost V 4 bases and J 8 bases; bases outside gene matches: 11.

This chain uses TRBV20-1 with TRBJ1-3; tentatively, D is TRBD1 (5 bases). Between the trimmed V and J ends, which lost 3 bases and 3 bases, there was a span of 12 bases. The germline V gene has CDR1 DFQATT and CDR2 SNEGSKA (reference sequence). This CDR3 spans 14 amino acids. The CDR3 sequence: CSASYLGVGNTIYF. In DNA, the CDR3 is TGCAGTGCTAGTTATTTAGGGGTTGGAAACACCATATATTTT.

The chain combines TRBV5-1 with TRBJ2-7; unclear D gene. Trimming left V 0 bases short and J 2 bases short, with 12 bases between. Germline V gives CDR1 SGHRS, CDR2 YFSETQ. The CDR3 sequence is 15 residues long. The CDR3 nucleotides read TGCGCCAGCAGCTTGGAAACGCGAAGCGCCTACGAGCAGTACTTC. Encoded protein: CASSLETRSAYEQYF. The variable domain in full, with the rest retrieved from reference TRBV5-1 and TRBJ2-7, is KAGVTQTPRYLIKTRGQQVTLSCSPISGHRSVSWYQQTPGQGLQFLFEYFSETQRNKGNFPGRFSGRQFSNSRSEMNVSTLELGDSALYLCASSLETRSAYEQYFGPGTRLTVT.

This chain links TRBV6-1 with TRBJ1-6; D not certain. Trimming removed 2 bases from V and 7 bases from J, with 6 bases in between. The CDR3 has 13 amino acids. Germline lookup yields CDR1 MNHNS and CDR2 SASEGT. CDR3 bases: TGTGCCAGCAGTGAATCTAAGAATTCACCCCTCCACTTT. Translated: CASSESKNSPLHF.